This TCR beta chain was sequenced during a study of Graves' ophthalmopathy and Graves' hyperthyroidism. Whole-study findings and limits: Both a roughly 66% sensitivity and an approximately 76% specificity characterized the model's predictions of ophthalmopathy progression.

The CDR3 runs 13 residues. Trimming left V 5 bases short and J 3 bases short, with 10 bases between. This clonotype was detected many times. Its antigen remains unknown. Using RNA transcripts, the TCR beta CDR3 regions were amplified. The first round was an RT-PCR with HTBI primers, and the second round was a multiplex PCR. TCRdb itself ran the multiplex PCR reads through MiXCR, one entry per CDR3 protein. The sample contains about 620,000 distinct CDR3 sequences, 22% of which appear only once. No ophthalmopathy within 18 months of follow-up signified stable hyperthyroidism. The PBMC fraction was derived from over 9 ml of fresh peripheral blood.

This sequence was found in a woman younger than 30 with stable Graves' hyperthyroidism. Some clones in this sample may be carry-over from other donors' samples. The rearrangement uses TRBV12-3 or TRBV12-4 and TRBJ2-5; TRBD1 might be the D (5 bases). Sequencing was performed on peripheral blood. The CDR3 DNA follows: TGTGCCAGCAGTCAAAACAGGAAAGAGACCCAGTACTTC. This sequence encodes CASSQNRKETQYF.